The 31 T cell receptor beta chains presented below share a single source sample, sequenced in a study of T cell clonotyping in hematopoietic cell transplantation. TCRdb keeps only in-frame clones here, not all; method: immunoSEQ multiplex PCR. The sample records around 19,000 clones, 86% being singletons. Time point described: recipient sample about 28 days before transplant, after cytoreduction. Material: peripheral blood mononuclear cells, obtained before stem cell transplant. The receptors originated from a middle-aged man with acute myeloid leukemia. Some clones in this sample may be carry-over from other donors' samples.

J is TRBJ1-2 and V is TRBV4-2; a possible D gene is TRBD1 (6 bases). V lost 0 bases to trimming and J lost 1 base, with 9 bases between them. The CDR3 covers 15 residues. Germline V CDR1 and CDR2: LGHNA, YNFKEQ. In DNA, the CDR3 is TGTGCCAGCAGCCAAGAGACAGGAAATAACTATGGCTACACCTTC. Translating it yields CASSQETGNNYGYTF.

This chain joins TRBV27 and TRBJ1-1, with 11 bases identical to TRBD1. The junction had 10 bases not matched to a gene; V was cut back by 5 bases and J by 5 bases. Germline-derived CDR1 and CDR2 are MNHEY and SMNVEV (reference sequence). The CDR3 totals 16 residues. The CDR3 nucleotides read TGTGCCAGCAGTCTGGGGACAGGGGGGGGGATAACTGAAGCTTTCTTT. Translating gives CASSLGTGGGITEAFF.

In its sample, this clone was seen a few times. The V gene is TRBV4-3, the J gene TRBJ2-7; 7 bases map to TRBD2. Unmatched junction bases numbered 6, after V lost 0 bases and J lost 1 base. Germline-derived CDR1 and CDR2 are LGHNA and YSLEER. This CDR3 has 16 amino acids. Here the CDR3 DNA reads TGCGCCAGCAGCCAAGAGCTAGCGGTCCATTCCTACGAGCAGTACTTC. It codes for CASSQELAVHSYEQYF.

CDR3 bases: TGTGCCATAGGCGGGGGGGCTTTGAATGAAAAACTGTTTTTT. It is translated as CAIGGGALNEKLFF. V gene TRBV28 combines with J gene TRBJ1-4; TRBD1 might be the D (6 bases). CDR1 and CDR2 (germline): MDHEN, SYDVKM. This CDR3 contains 14 residues. V lost 10 bases, J lost 5 bases, and 17 bases lay in between. Supplemented by reference TRBV28 and TRBJ1-4, the full variable domain reads DVKVTQSSRYLVKRTGEKVFLECVQDMDHENMFWYRQDPGLGLRLIYFSYDVKMKEKGDIPEGYSVSREKKERFSLILESASTNQTSMYLCAIGGGALNEKLFFGSGTQLSVL.

In nucleotides, the CDR3 is TGTGCCAGCAGTTACCTCGGACAGGGTTTTGCTAATGAGCAGTTCTTC. It encodes CASSYLGQGFANEQFF. The chain is built from TRBV5-5 and TRBJ2-1; 8 bases line up with TRBD1. This CDR3 contains 16 residues. Trimming took 5 bases from V and 7 from J; bases not matched to a gene: 14. Germline V gene data show CDR1 as SGHKS and CDR2 as YYEKEE (reference sequence).

The CDR3: CASSAMGYPEQYF. The CDR3 DNA is TGTGCCAGCAGCGCCATGGGGTACCCCGAGCAGTACTTC. This sequence joins TRBV2 and TRBJ2-7; the D is unclear. Trimming took 6 bases from V and 6 from J, leaving 15 bases between them. Per germline, CDR1 SNHLY and CDR2 FYNNEI. The CDR3 loop spans 13 amino acids.

The V and J genes are TRBV6-5 and TRBJ1-2; unclear D gene. Germline assignment: CDR1 MNHEY and CDR2 SVGAGI. The CDR3 is 15 amino acids. The V end was cut by 6 bases, the J end by 4 bases, with 18 bases between. Written as DNA, the CDR3 is TGTGCCAGCAGCTCAAGGTTAGACGCATCCTATGGCTACACCTTC. Amino acids: CASSSRLDASYGYTF.

The chain carries TRBV28 and TRBJ2-1; 10 bases are shared with TRBD1. Trimming took 4 bases from V and 8 from J; bases not matched to a gene: 2. Per germline, CDR1 MDHEN and CDR2 SYDVKM. The CDR3 consists of 13 residues. The CDR3 nucleotides are TGTGCCAGCAGTTCCGGACAGGGGGATGAGCAGTTCTTC. Translating it yields CASSSGQGDEQFF.

This clone has a handful of counts. This chain connects TRBV10-2 to TRBJ2-7; tentatively, D is TRBD1 (6 bases). V was cut by 6 bases and J by 7 bases, with 10 bases left in between. From germline, CDR1 is WSHSY and CDR2 SAAADI. The CDR3 runs to 11 residues. CDR3 sequence reads: CASRAGEEQYF. CDR3 bases: TGCGCCAGCAGGGCAGGGGAAGAGCAGTACTTC.

This sequence joins TRBV2 and TRBJ2-7; D possibly uses TRBD1 or TRBD2 (5 bases each). Germline V gene lookup returns CDR1 SNHLY and CDR2 FYNNEI. The CDR3 has 14 amino acids. The V and J ends lost 8 bases and 1 base respectively, with 15 bases between them. The CDR3 coding sequence is TGTGCCAGCGTCCCCGATGGGGGATCCTACGAGCAGTACTTC. Residues: CASVPDGGSYEQYF.

This clone was recorded only once. This chain links TRBV4-3 with TRBJ1-3; the match to TRBD1 covers 7 bases. The CDR3 totals 16 residues. J gave up 1 base and V 2 bases, and 5 bases lay outside the gene matches. The germline V gene encodes CDR1 LGHNA and CDR2 YSLEER. The CDR3 protein is CASSQYRGPSGNTIYF. CDR3 nucleotides: TGCGCCAGCAGCCAATACAGGGGACCTTCTGGAAACACCATATATTTT.

This chain connects TRBV6-5 to TRBJ2-7; TRBD1 matches 7 bases. V lost 2 bases to trimming and J lost 3 bases; unmatched junction nucleotides: 4. The length of the CDR3 is 14 residues. CDR1 and CDR2 (germline): MNHEY, SVGAGI. The CDR3 region is CASSYTTGNYEQYF. The CDR3 DNA reads as TGTGCCAGCAGTTACACGACAGGGAACTACGAGCAGTACTTC.

J is TRBJ2-5 and V is TRBV7-2; D ambiguous. CDR1 and CDR2 (germline): SGHTA, FQGNSA. Between the trimmed V and J ends, which lost 1 base and 7 bases, there was a span of 4 bases. The CDR3 length is 11 residues. In DNA, the CDR3 is TGTGCCAGCAGCTTAGTCGGGACCCAGTACTTC. Translated: CASSLVGTQYF. Full variable domain (outside the CDR3, taken from reference TRBV7-2 and TRBJ2-5): GAGVSQSPSNKVTEKGKDVELRCDPISGHTALYWYRQSLGQGLEFLIYFQGNSAPDKSGLPSDRFSAERTGGSVSTLTIQRTQQEDSAVYLCASSLVGTQYFGPGTRLLVL.

V usage is TRBV6-5 and J usage is TRBJ2-7; 8 positions agree with TRBD1. The junction had 5 bases not matched to a gene; V was cut back by 4 bases and J by 6 bases. The CDR3 spans 13 residues. Germline V CDR1 and CDR2: MNHEY, SVGAGI. The CDR3 DNA follows: TGTGCCAGCAGTTTGCGAGACAGGGGCGAGCAGTACTTC. As protein: CASSLRDRGEQYF.

The chain has TRBV11-2 and TRBJ2-3, with D possibly matching TRBD2 (5 bases). The CDR3 has 13 residues. V shed 9 bases and J shed 2 bases, with 12 bases lying between them. The germline V gene encodes CDR1 SGHAT and CDR2 FQNNGV. Here the CDR3 DNA reads TGTGCCAGTACTAGAAGGTCCACAGATACGCAGTATTTT. It encodes CASTRRSTDTQYF.

The rearrangement uses TRBV5-1 and TRBJ1-6, with unresolved D. V lost 0 bases, J lost 9 bases, and 7 bases lay in between. The CDR3 spans 13 residues. Germline assignment: CDR1 SGHRS and CDR2 YFSETQ. The DNA for the CDR3 is TGCGCCAGCAGCTTGGACGTCCCTTCACCCCTCCACTTT. As protein: CASSLDVPSPLHF.

The V and J genes are TRBV30 and TRBJ1-5; D remains ambiguous. V lost 1 base, J lost 0 bases, and 10 bases lay in between. The CDR3 contains 15 residues. Germline-derived CDR1 and CDR2 are GTSNPN and SVGIG (reference sequence). The CDR3 region is CAWSASVNSNQPQHF. CDR3 nucleotide sequence: TGTGCCTGGAGTGCCTCTGTGAATAGCAATCAGCCCCAGCATTTT. Full variable domain (outside the CDR3, taken from reference TRBV30 and TRBJ1-5): SQTIHQWPATLVQPVGSPLSLECTVEGTSNPNLYWYRQAAGRGLQLLFYSVGIGQISSEVPQNLSASRPQDRQFILSSKKLLLSDSGFYLCAWSASVNSNQPQHFGDGTRLSIL.

The chain combines TRBV15 with TRBJ2-4, with 7 positions matching TRBD1. V was pared by 5 bases and J by 0 bases, with 7 bases of the junction left unmatched. Germline assignment: CDR1 LNHNV and CDR2 YYDKDF (reference sequence). This CDR3 region has 16 residues. CDR3 sequence (DNA): TGTGCCACCAGCGACAGAGACAGGGTAGCCAAAAACATTCAGTACTTC. This encodes CATSDRDRVAKNIQYF.

The chain is built from TRBV5-1 and TRBJ1-6; weak D call: TRBD1 (5 bases). The CDR3 sequence is 14 residues long. CDR1 is SGHRS and CDR2 is YFSETQ in the germline V gene. V was clipped by 0 bases and J by 9 bases, with 10 bases between them. The CDR3 nucleotides are TGCGCCAGCAGCTTGGGCAGGGAGGGTTCACCCCTCCACTTT. As protein: CASSLGREGSPLHF.

This clone appeared once. This chain links TRBV7-8 with TRBJ1-5; D gene unclear. Trimming cost V 1 base and J 1 base, with 11 bases left between them. The CDR3 is 16 residues long. Germline V gene lookup returns CDR1 SGHVS and CDR2 FQNEAQ. The CDR3 sequence is CASSLDIGRSNQPQHF. Here the CDR3 DNA reads TGTGCCAGCAGCTTAGATATCGGGCGGAGCAATCAGCCCCAGCATTTT.

This chain connects TRBV5-1 to TRBJ1-2; 7 bases fit TRBD1. V trimming: 2 bases; J trimming: 5 bases; junction bases outside the gene matches: 3. Germline lookup yields CDR1 SGHRS and CDR2 YFSETQ. The CDR3 length is 13 residues. This chain's CDR3 is CASSLDRVYGYTF. The CDR3 bases are TGCGCCAGCAGCTTAGACAGGGTGTATGGCTACACCTTC.

This clone was seen only once. This CDR3 reads CASSLVPLMNTEAFF. The CDR3 nucleotides read TGTGCCAGCAGCTTAGTTCCCCTGATGAACACTGAAGCTTTCTTT. This rearrangement joins TRBV7-2 to TRBJ1-1; D gene ambiguous. Germline V CDR1 and CDR2: SGHTA, FQGNSA. The CDR3 consists of 15 residues. V was shortened by 1 base and J by 0 bases, with 9 bases between the two germline ends.

This chain links TRBV19 with TRBJ2-1; 10 nucleotides line up with TRBD2. The J segment lost 5 bases and the V segment lost 7 bases, leaving 8 bases of the junction unmatched. CDR1 and CDR2 (germline): LNHDA, SQIVND (reference sequence). This CDR3 has 15 amino acids. The CDR3 protein is CASTGAGGNDNEQFF. The CDR3 nucleotides are TGTGCCAGTACCGGAGCGGGGGGGAACGACAATGAGCAGTTCTTC. Using reference TRBV19 and TRBJ2-1 for the parts outside the CDR3, the full variable domain is DGGITQSPKYLFRKEGQNVTLSCEQNLNHDAMYWYRQDPGQGLRLIYYSQIVNDFQKGDIAEGYSVSREKKESFPLTVTSAQKNPTAFYLCASTGAGGNDNEQFFGPGTRLTVL.

This clone has a handful of counts. This sequence joins TRBV28 and TRBJ1-1; D is ambiguous. The V end lost 3 bases, the J end lost 0 bases, and 5 bases lay between the germline ends. The CDR3 sequence is 13 residues long. Looked up from germline, CDR1 is MDHEN and CDR2 is SYDVKM. CDR3 nucleotide sequence: TGTGCCAGCAGTTTGCCCCTGAACACTGAAGCTTTCTTT. Translation: CASSLPLNTEAFF.

The chain uses TRBV7-9 and TRBJ1-2; a possible D gene is TRBD1 (5 bases). Trimming shortened V by 5 bases and J by 5 bases, and 12 bases separated the two germline ends. Germline V gene sequence: CDR1 SEHNR, CDR2 FQNEAQ (reference sequence). This CDR3 has 13 residues. The CDR3 DNA follows: TGTGCCAGCAGCATTGGACGGGGGTATGGCTACACCTTC. Translating it yields CASSIGRGYGYTF. Full variable domain (outside the CDR3, taken from reference TRBV7-9 and TRBJ1-2): DTGVSQNPRHKITKRGQNVTFRCDPISEHNRLYWYRQTLGQGPEFLTYFQNEAQLEKSRLLSDRFSAERPKGSFSTLEIQRTEQGDSAMYLCASSIGRGYGYTFGSGTRLTVV.

The chain recombines TRBV9 with TRBJ1-1; D is undetermined. V lost 1 base and J lost 1, with 26 bases in between. The CDR3 runs 20 residues. CDR1 is SGDLS, CDR2 YYNGEE, per germline. Here the CDR3 DNA reads TGTGCCAGCAGCGTAAGTTTGGGCGTCCCCCCGCGGGAGGGGAACACTGAAGCTTTCTTT. Translating it yields CASSVSLGVPPREGNTEAFF. Full variable domain (outside the CDR3, taken from reference TRBV9 and TRBJ1-1): DSGVTQTPKHLITATGQRVTLRCSPRSGDLSVYWYQQSLDQGLQFLIQYYNGEERAKGNILERFSAQQFPDLHSELNLSSLELGDSALYFCASSVSLGVPPREGNTEAFFGQGTRLTVV.

J is TRBJ2-3 and V is TRBV5-1; TRBD1 matches at 7 bases. There are 15 residues in the CDR3. Germline loops: CDR1 SGHRS, CDR2 YFSETQ. Losses at the gene ends were 4 bases for V and 3 bases for J; bases not matched to a gene: 8. DNA of the CDR3: TGCGCCAGCAGCCCGGGACAGAGCCTGACAGATACGCAGTATTTT. It encodes CASSPGQSLTDTQYF.

This rearrangement joins TRBV7-2 to TRBJ1-1, with D maybe TRBD1 (6 bases). V shed 5 bases and J shed 1 base, with 17 bases lying between them. Germline CDR1 SGHTA, CDR2 FQGNSA. The CDR3 extends over 16 amino acids. The CDR3 loop is CASSRRGAGTNTEAFF. Written as DNA, the CDR3 is TGTGCCAGCAGCCGCCGGGGGGCAGGGACGAACACTGAAGCTTTCTTT.

The chain combines TRBV5-1 with TRBJ2-3, with TRBD1 matching 7 bases. J gave up 1 base and V 6 bases, and 5 bases lay outside the gene matches. The CDR3 has 14 residues. Germline V gene lookup returns CDR1 SGHRS and CDR2 YFSETQ. CDR3 DNA: TGCGCCAGCAACCCCGGACAGGGCACAGATACGCAGTATTTT. This translates into CASNPGQGTDTQYF. The full variable domain, completed using reference TRBV5-1 and TRBJ2-3, is KAGVTQTPRYLIKTRGQQVTLSCSPISGHRSVSWYQQTPGQGLQFLFEYFSETQRNKGNFPGRFSGRQFSNSRSEMNVSTLELGDSALYLCASNPGQGTDTQYFGPGTRLTVL.

The genes are TRBV5-1 and TRBJ1-5; D is uncertain. The CDR3 runs 13 residues. CDR1 and CDR2 (germline): SGHRS, YFSETQ. Trimming removed 2 bases from V and 0 bases from J, with 3 bases in between. Written as DNA, the CDR3 is TGCGCCAGCAGCTTAAATAGCAATCAGCCCCAGCATTTT. Residues: CASSLNSNQPQHF.

The J gene is TRBJ2-2, the V gene TRBV7-6; maybe TRBD2 (6 bases). Germline loops: CDR1 SGHVS, CDR2 FNYEAQ. V lost 5 bases and J 3 bases, leaving 10 bases between the germline ends. This CDR3 region has 14 residues. The DNA of the CDR3 is TGTGCCAGCAGCCCCCGGGAGTACACCGGGGAGCTGTTTTTT. Amino acid sequence: CASSPREYTGELFF. Complete variable domain (other parts from reference TRBV7-6 and TRBJ2-2): GAGVSQSPRYKVTKRGQDVALRCDPISGHVSLYWYRQALGQGPEFLTYFNYEAQQDKSGLPNDRFSAERPEGSISTLTIQRTEQRDSAMYRCASSPREYTGELFFGEGSRLTVL.